What follows are 27 T cell receptor beta chains derived from one specimen sequenced in a study of beta chain features in type 1 diabetes. Expressed TCRB transcripts were sequenced because the isolated RNA had all been reverse transcribed beforehand. The protocol was immunoSEQ multiplex PCR, while the TCRdb copy is restricted to in-frame clones and leaves out a portion. The sample yields 200,000 to 250,000 clones, around a quarter seen once. Sequencing input: central memory CD4+ T cells from blood. The receptors were sampled from a man younger than 40 in good health.

This chain connects TRBV10-3 to TRBJ2-1; D perhaps matches TRBD2 (7 bases). V was pared by 8 bases and J by 7 bases, with 18 bases between. Germline V gene data show CDR1 as ENHRY and CDR2 as SYGVKD. The length of the CDR3 is 14 residues. Here the CDR3 reads CAIAVGGGRNEQFF. The CDR3 DNA reads TGTGCCATCGCGGTAGGGGGAGGGAGGAATGAGCAGTTCTTC.

This rearrangement joins TRBV20-1 to TRBJ2-1; D gene uncertain. Trimming removed 4 bases at V and 8 bases at J, with 9 bases between. The CDR3 consists of 11 residues. Germline V CDR1 and CDR2: DFQATT, SNEGSKA (reference sequence). CDR3 DNA sequence: TGCAGTGCTACCGGGTTCGATGAGCAGTTCTTC. Translating it yields CSATGFDEQFF.

This rearrangement joins TRBV14 to TRBJ2-1; tentative D call: TRBD2 (5 bases). Germline-derived CDR1 and CDR2 are SGHDN and FVKESK. The CDR3 runs to 15 residues. V was shortened by 1 base and J by 8 bases, with 15 bases between the two germline ends. The CDR3 DNA reads as TGTGCCAGCAGCCAAGTGGGGAGAAGGCGCCATGAGCAGTTCTTC. Residues: CASSQVGRRRHEQFF.

This clone was observed a handful of times. The chain links TRBV7-9 to TRBJ2-5, with D uncertain. V dropped 3 bases and J dropped 5 bases, with 7 bases sitting between them. Germline-derived CDR1 and CDR2 are SEHNR and FQNEAQ (reference sequence). The CDR3 has 12 amino acids. The CDR3 reads CASSLSMETQYF. The CDR3 coding sequence is TGTGCCAGCAGCTTGTCCATGGAGACCCAGTACTTC. The full variable domain, its missing parts supplied by reference TRBV7-9 and TRBJ2-5, is DTGVSQNPRHKITKRGQNVTFRCDPISEHNRLYWYRQTLGQGPEFLTYFQNEAQLEKSRLLSDRFSAERPKGSFSTLEIQRTEQGDSAMYLCASSLSMETQYFGPGTRLLVL.

This clone was picked up a small number of times. This chain connects TRBV10-3 to TRBJ2-7, with a weak D call TRBD1 (8 bases). The CDR3 covers 16 residues. Trimming took 10 bases from V and 3 from J, leaving 25 bases between them. Per the germline V gene, CDR1 is ENHRY and CDR2 is SYGVKD. The CDR3, as DNA: TGTGCCAGCGGACAGGGCGCGAGCGGGACAGTCTACGAGCAGTACTTC. Protein sequence: CASGQGASGTVYEQYF.

The rearrangement uses TRBV7-9 and TRBJ2-2, with D unclear. Trimming removed 1 base at V and 0 bases at J, with 6 bases between. This CDR3 contains 15 residues. The germline CDR1 and CDR2 sequences are SEHNR and FQNEAQ (reference sequence). CDR3 coding DNA: TGTGCCAGCAGCTTAGTCCGGTCGAACACCGGGGAGCTGTTTTTT. This translates into CASSLVRSNTGELFF. The variable domain in full, with the rest retrieved from reference TRBV7-9 and TRBJ2-2, is DTGVSQNPRHKITKRGQNVTFRCDPISEHNRLYWYRQTLGQGPEFLTYFQNEAQLEKSRLLSDRFSAERPKGSFSTLEIQRTEQGDSAMYLCASSLVRSNTGELFFGEGSRLTVL.

This chain connects TRBV19 to TRBJ2-4; D remains unclear. Trimming stripped 10 bases from V and 1 base from J, with 11 bases between. In germline, CDR1 is LNHDA, CDR2 SQIVND (reference sequence). This CDR3 has 13 residues. CDR3 protein: CATKSPAKNIQYF. The DNA of the CDR3 is TGTGCCACTAAATCGCCGGCCAAAAACATTCAGTACTTC.

The rearrangement joins TRBV2 to TRBJ2-1; 11 nucleotides line up with TRBD1. The V gene end was trimmed by 4 bases and the J gene end by 8 bases; junction bases not matched to a gene: 4. This CDR3 has 14 residues. The germline gives CDR1 SNHLY, CDR2 FYNNEI. The CDR3 loop is CASSGTGGWDEQFF. The CDR3 nucleotides are TGTGCCAGCAGTGGGACAGGGGGCTGGGATGAGCAGTTCTTC.

The chain links TRBV6-1 to TRBJ2-3; no firm D call. The V and J ends lost 6 bases and 2 bases respectively, with 6 bases between them. This CDR3 has 12 residues. The V gene's germline CDR1 is MNHNS and CDR2 SASEGT. CDR3: CASRQFTDTQYF. The DNA for the CDR3 is TGTGCCAGCAGACAATTCACAGATACGCAGTATTTT.

Many counts were recorded for this clone. This chain connects TRBV10-3 to TRBJ1-1, with D unresolved. Germline V gene sequence: CDR1 ENHRY, CDR2 SYGVKD. This CDR3 comprises 13 residues. Trimming pared 5 bases from V and 0 bases from J, leaving 7 bases between. For the CDR3, the DNA is TGTGCCATCAGTCTGACTCTGAACACTGAAGCTTTCTTT. Its protein product is CAISLTLNTEAFF.

V usage is TRBV11-2 and J usage is TRBJ1-4; D is perhaps TRBD1 (5 bases). Trimming removed 3 bases at V and 8 bases at J, with 16 bases between. CDR1 is SGHAT, CDR2 FQNNGV, per germline. The CDR3 loop spans 15 amino acids. The DNA of the CDR3 is TGTGCCAGCAGCTTTTCTGGACAAAAGGGGGAAAAACTGTTTTTT. Translation: CASSFSGQKGEKLFF.

The rearrangement joins TRBV11-2 to TRBJ2-3; D uncertain. V was trimmed by 11 bases and J by 0 bases, leaving 3 bases between them. CDR1 and CDR2 (germline): SGHAT, FQNNGV. The CDR3 runs to 10 residues. This chain's CDR3 is CASSTDTQYF. DNA of the CDR3: TGTGCCTCTAGCACAGATACGCAGTATTTT.

This clone was detected a few times. V usage is TRBV7-2 and J usage is TRBJ2-1, with 7 bases identical to TRBD1. J gave up 1 base and V 7 bases, and 7 bases lay outside the gene matches. Germline V gives CDR1 SGHTA, CDR2 FQGNSA. The CDR3 sequence is 15 residues long. CDR3 coding DNA: TGTGCCAGCACCCCCCTGACAGGGTCCTACAATGAGCAGTTCTTC. This codes for CASTPLTGSYNEQFF.

This clone came up a few times. A read error may explain this, as a much larger clone is one base away. The chain recombines TRBV5-6 with TRBJ2-3; D is unclear. Germline V gives CDR1 SGHDT, CDR2 YYEEEE. The CDR3 runs to 11 residues. V was clipped by 3 bases and J by 2 bases, with 1 base between them. CDR3 residues: CASSYTDTQYF. CDR3 coding DNA: TGTGCCAGCAGCTACACAGATACGCAGTATTTT.

This clone appeared a few times. Other DNA sequences within the sample encode an identical CDR3. The chain links TRBV29-1 to TRBJ2-2; no reliable D call. V lost 5 bases to trimming and J lost 2 bases, with 9 bases between them. Germline V gives CDR1 SQVTM, CDR2 ANQGSEA. This CDR3 is 13 amino acids long. CDR3 sequence (DNA): TGCAGCGTTAAGGGCCCTAACACCGGGGAGCTGTTTTTT. This encodes CSVKGPNTGELFF.

The sample holds many counts of this clone. The chain uses TRBV10-3 and TRBJ2-3; possibly TRBD1 for D (5 bases). Trimming removed 4 bases from V and 2 bases from J, with 10 bases in between. The germline V gene encodes CDR1 ENHRY and CDR2 SYGVKD. This CDR3 contains 14 residues. DNA for the CDR3: TGTGCCATCAGTGTTGACAGTACCACAGATACGCAGTATTTT. Translation gives CAISVDSTTDTQYF.

The chain combines TRBV5-1 with TRBJ1-4; unclear D gene. CDR1 and CDR2 from the germline V gene are SGHRS and YFSETQ. The CDR3 covers 13 residues. Between the trimmed V and J ends, which lost 5 bases and 0 bases, there was a span of 5 bases. The CDR3 protein is CASRATTNEKLFF. CDR3 sequence (DNA): TGCGCCAGCAGGGCGACAACTAATGAAAAACTGTTTTTT.

The chain links TRBV5-1 to TRBJ1-2; D gene unclear. Germline assignment: CDR1 SGHRS and CDR2 YFSETQ. Trimming shortened V by 2 bases and J by 8 bases, and 10 bases separated the two germline ends. The CDR3 has 12 amino acids. The CDR3 coding sequence is TGCGCCAGCAGCTTAAGACAAGACGGCTACACCTTC. Amino acid sequence: CASSLRQDGYTF.

V is TRBV11-2 and J is TRBJ2-1; D is undetermined. Germline V gives CDR1 SGHAT, CDR2 FQNNGV. Trimming stripped 6 bases from V and 9 bases from J, with 9 bases between. The CDR3 extends over 11 amino acids. CDR3 bases: TGTGCCAGCAGAAGGGATGGTGAGCAGTTCTTC. This gives the protein CASRRDGEQFF.

In nucleotides, the CDR3 is TGTGCCAGCAGCGTAGGAGGTCTAGCGACGGGCGAGCAGTACTTC. Translating it yields CASSVGGLATGEQYF. The chain joins TRBV9 to TRBJ2-7, with D possibly TRBD2 on 6 matching bases. Trimming removed 0 bases from V and 6 bases from J, with 16 bases in between. The CDR3 is 15 amino acids. From germline, CDR1 is SGDLS and CDR2 YYNGEE.

In its sample, this clone was seen many times. V usage is TRBV15 and J usage is TRBJ1-1, with D uncertain. The germline V gene encodes CDR1 LNHNV and CDR2 YYDKDF (reference sequence). Trimming left V 7 bases short and J 1 base short, with 10 bases between. The CDR3 loop spans 13 amino acids. The CDR3 region has the DNA TGTGCCACCACCGTGACTGAGAACACTGAAGCTTTCTTT. The encoded protein is CATTVTENTEAFF.

The chain couples TRBV7-9 to TRBJ2-1; D may match TRBD1 or TRBD2 (5 bases each). Per germline, CDR1 SEHNR and CDR2 FQNEAQ (reference sequence). This CDR3 region has 15 residues. Trimming took 6 bases from V and 5 from J, leaving 17 bases between them. CDR3 sequence (DNA): TGTGCCAGCAGGGGGACCGGTGTCCTTCACAATGAGCAGTTCTTC. This codes for CASRGTGVLHNEQFF.

The chain has TRBV7-2 and TRBJ1-2; D is perhaps TRBD1 (5 bases). Germline CDR1 and CDR2: SGHTA and FQGNSA. V was shortened by 4 bases and J by 7 bases, with 16 bases between the two germline ends. The CDR3 totals 14 residues. CDR3 sequence reads: CASSSPARDGGYTF. The CDR3 nucleotides are TGTGCCAGCAGCTCCCCGGCCAGGGACGGTGGCTACACCTTC.

V is TRBV18 and J is TRBJ1-5; unclear D gene. Per germline, CDR1 KGHSH and CDR2 LQKENI. Trimming pared 5 bases from V and 4 bases from J, leaving 9 bases between. The CDR3 contains 13 residues. CDR3 residues: CASSFDQNQPQHF. CDR3 in DNA: TGTGCCAGCTCATTTGACCAGAATCAGCCCCAGCATTTT.

This rearrangement joins TRBV29-1 to TRBJ2-1; 7 bases are a match to TRBD1. Germline values: CDR1 SQVTM, CDR2 ANQGSEA. Trimming took 4 bases from V and 2 from J; bases not matched to a gene: 5. The CDR3 runs 14 residues. The CDR3 region is CSVGQGVTYNEQFF. The CDR3 region has the DNA TGCAGCGTTGGTCAGGGGGTGACCTACAATGAGCAGTTCTTC.

There are a few counts of this clone. This sequence joins TRBV6-5 and TRBJ2-7, with 14 bases identical to TRBD2. The CDR3 runs 15 residues. Losses at the gene ends were 10 bases for V and 6 bases for J; bases not matched to a gene: 11. Germline V gene data show CDR1 as MNHEY and CDR2 as SVGAGI. DNA of the CDR3: TGTGCCAACGCTATCTCCGGGACTAGCGGGAGCGAGCAGTACTTC. It is translated as CANAISGTSGSEQYF.

This clone was counted many times. This chain connects TRBV20-1 to TRBJ2-5; D gene unclear. Germline loops: CDR1 DFQATT, CDR2 SNEGSKA (reference sequence). The CDR3 runs 11 residues. V was shortened by 3 bases and J by 5 bases, with 7 bases between the two germline ends. This chain's CDR3 is CSASLGETQYF. CDR3 sequence (DNA): TGCAGTGCTAGTTTGGGGGAGACCCAGTACTTC.